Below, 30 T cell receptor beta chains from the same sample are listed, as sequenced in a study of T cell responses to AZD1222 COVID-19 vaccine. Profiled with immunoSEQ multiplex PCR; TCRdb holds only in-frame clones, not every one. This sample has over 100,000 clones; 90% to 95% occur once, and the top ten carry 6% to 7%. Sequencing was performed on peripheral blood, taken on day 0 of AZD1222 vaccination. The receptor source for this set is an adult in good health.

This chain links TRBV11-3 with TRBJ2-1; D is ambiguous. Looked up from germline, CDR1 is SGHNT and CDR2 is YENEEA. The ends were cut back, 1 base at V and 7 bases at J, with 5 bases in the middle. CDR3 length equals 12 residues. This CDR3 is CASSLVSNEQFF. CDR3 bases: TGTGCCAGCAGCTTAGTTTCAAATGAGCAGTTCTTC.

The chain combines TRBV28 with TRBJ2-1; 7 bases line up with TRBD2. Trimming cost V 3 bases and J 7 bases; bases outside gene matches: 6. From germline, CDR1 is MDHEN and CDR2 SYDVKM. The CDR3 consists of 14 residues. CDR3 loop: CASSLDGRQNEQFF. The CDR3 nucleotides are TGTGCCAGCAGTTTGGACGGGAGGCAAAATGAGCAGTTCTTC.

Here the CDR3 reads CASSVAGAGYEQYF. DNA for the CDR3: TGTGCCAGCAGCGTAGCGGGGGCAGGCTACGAGCAGTACTTC. This sequence joins TRBV9 and TRBJ2-7, with D perhaps matching TRBD1 or TRBD2 (6 bases each). Trimming stripped 0 bases from V and 3 bases from J, with 10 bases between. Germline-derived CDR1 and CDR2 are SGDLS and YYNGEE. This CDR3 contains 14 residues.

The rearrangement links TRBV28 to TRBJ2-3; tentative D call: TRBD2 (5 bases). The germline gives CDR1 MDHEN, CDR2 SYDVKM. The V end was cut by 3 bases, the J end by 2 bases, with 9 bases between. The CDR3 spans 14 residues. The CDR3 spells CASSFGIFTDTQYF. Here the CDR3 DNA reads TGTGCCAGCAGTTTCGGGATTTTCACAGATACGCAGTATTTT.

The CDR3 region has the DNA TGTGCCACCAGTGACTCCGGGACAAGCGATGAGCAGTTCTTC. Protein sequence: CATSDSGTSDEQFF. The rearrangement joins TRBV24-1 to TRBJ2-1; TRBD1 might be the D (6 bases). The germline gives CDR1 KGHDR, CDR2 SFDVKD. The CDR3 is 14 amino acids. V was pared by 4 bases and J by 8 bases, with 14 bases between.

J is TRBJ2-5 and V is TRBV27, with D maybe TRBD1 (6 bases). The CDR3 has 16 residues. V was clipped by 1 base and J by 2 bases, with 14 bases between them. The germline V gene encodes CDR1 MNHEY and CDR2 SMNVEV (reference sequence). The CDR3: CASSLFPTRGQETQYF. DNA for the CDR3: TGTGCCAGCAGTTTATTCCCCACAAGGGGGCAAGAGACCCAGTACTTC.

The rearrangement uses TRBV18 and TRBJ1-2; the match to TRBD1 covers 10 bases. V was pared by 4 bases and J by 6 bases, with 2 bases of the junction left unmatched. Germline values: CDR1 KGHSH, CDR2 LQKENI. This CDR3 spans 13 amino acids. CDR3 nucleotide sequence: TGTGCCAGCTCACAAGGGACAGGGGATGGCTACACCTTC. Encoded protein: CASSQGTGDGYTF.

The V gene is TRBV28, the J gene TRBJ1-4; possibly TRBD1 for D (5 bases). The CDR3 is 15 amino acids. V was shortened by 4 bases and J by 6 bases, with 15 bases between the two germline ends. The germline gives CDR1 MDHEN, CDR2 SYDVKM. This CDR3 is CASSSPWGNHEKLFF. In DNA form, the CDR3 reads TGTGCCAGCAGTTCCCCATGGGGGAATCATGAAAAACTGTTTTTT.

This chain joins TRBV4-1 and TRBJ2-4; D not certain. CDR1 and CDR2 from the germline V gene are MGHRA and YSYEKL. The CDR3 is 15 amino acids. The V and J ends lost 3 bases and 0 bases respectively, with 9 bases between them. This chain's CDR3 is CASSHLALAKNIQYF. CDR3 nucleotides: TGCGCCAGCAGCCACCTCGCTCTAGCCAAAAACATTCAGTACTTC.

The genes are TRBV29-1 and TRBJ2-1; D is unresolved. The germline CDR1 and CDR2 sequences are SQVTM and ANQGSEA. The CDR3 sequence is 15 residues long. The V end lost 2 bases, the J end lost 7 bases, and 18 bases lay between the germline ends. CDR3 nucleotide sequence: TGCAGCGTTGAATGGCTGGTCACCCAGAGGAATGAGCAGTTCTTC. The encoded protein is CSVEWLVTQRNEQFF.

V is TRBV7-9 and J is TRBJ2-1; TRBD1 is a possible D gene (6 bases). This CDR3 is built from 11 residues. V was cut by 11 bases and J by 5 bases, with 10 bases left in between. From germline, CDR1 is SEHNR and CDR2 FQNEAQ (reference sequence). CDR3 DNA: TGTGCCTCAACAGGGAACAATGAGCAGTTCTTC. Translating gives CASTGNNEQFF.

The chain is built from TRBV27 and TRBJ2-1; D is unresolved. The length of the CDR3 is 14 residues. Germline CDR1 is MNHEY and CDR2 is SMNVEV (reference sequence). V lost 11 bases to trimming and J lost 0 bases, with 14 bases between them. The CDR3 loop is CAVSSRSSYNEQFF. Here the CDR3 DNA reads TGTGCCGTATCGTCGAGGAGCTCCTACAATGAGCAGTTCTTC.

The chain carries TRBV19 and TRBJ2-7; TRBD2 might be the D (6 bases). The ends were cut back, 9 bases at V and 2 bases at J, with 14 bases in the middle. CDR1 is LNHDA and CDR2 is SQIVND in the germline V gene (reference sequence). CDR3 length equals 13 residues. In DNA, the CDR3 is TGTGCCAGCGCTAGACCGGGGGCCTACGAGCAGTACTTC. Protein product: CASARPGAYEQYF. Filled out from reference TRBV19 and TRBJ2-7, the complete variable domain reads DGGITQSPKYLFRKEGQNVTLSCEQNLNHDAMYWYRQDPGQGLRLIYYSQIVNDFQKGDIAEGYSVSREKKESFPLTVTSAQKNPTAFYLCASARPGAYEQYFGPGTRLTVT.

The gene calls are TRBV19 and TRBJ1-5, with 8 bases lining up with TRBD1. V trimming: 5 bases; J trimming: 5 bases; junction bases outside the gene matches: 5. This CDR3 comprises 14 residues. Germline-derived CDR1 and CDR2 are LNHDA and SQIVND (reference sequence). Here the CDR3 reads CASSPDREDQPQHF. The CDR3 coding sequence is TGTGCCAGTAGTCCGGACAGGGAAGATCAGCCCCAGCATTTT. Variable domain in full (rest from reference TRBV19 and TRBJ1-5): DGGITQSPKYLFRKEGQNVTLSCEQNLNHDAMYWYRQDPGQGLRLIYYSQIVNDFQKGDIAEGYSVSREKKESFPLTVTSAQKNPTAFYLCASSPDREDQPQHFGDGTRLSIL.

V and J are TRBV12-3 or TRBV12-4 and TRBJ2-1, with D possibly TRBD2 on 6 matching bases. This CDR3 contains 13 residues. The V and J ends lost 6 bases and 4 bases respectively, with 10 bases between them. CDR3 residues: CASRGTAYNEQFF. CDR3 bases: TGTGCCAGCAGGGGGACTGCTTACAATGAGCAGTTCTTC.

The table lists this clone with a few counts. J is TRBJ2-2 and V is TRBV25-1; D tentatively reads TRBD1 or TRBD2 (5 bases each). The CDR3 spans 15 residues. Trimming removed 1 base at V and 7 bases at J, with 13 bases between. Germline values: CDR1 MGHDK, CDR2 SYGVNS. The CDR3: CASSEFGGTVGELFF. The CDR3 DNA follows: TGTGCCAGCAGTGAATTTGGGGGAACGGTCGGGGAGCTGTTTTTT. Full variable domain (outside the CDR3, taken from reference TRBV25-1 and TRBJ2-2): EADIYQTPRYLVIGTGKKITLECSQTMGHDKMYWYQQDPGMELHLIHYSYGVNSTEKGDLSSESTVSRIRTEHFPLTLESARPSHTSQYLCASSEFGGTVGELFFGEGSRLTVL.

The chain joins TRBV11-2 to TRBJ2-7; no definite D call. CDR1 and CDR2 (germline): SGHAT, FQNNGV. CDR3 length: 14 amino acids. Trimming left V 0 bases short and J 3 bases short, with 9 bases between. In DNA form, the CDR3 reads TGTGCCAGCAGCTTAGATGGGCAGTACTACGAGCAGTACTTC. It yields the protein CASSLDGQYYEQYF. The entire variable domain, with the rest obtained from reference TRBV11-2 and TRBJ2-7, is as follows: EAGVAQSPRYKIIEKRQSVAFWCNPISGHATLYWYQQILGQGPKLLIQFQNNGVVDDSQLPKDRFSAERLKGVDSTLKIQPAKLEDSAVYLCASSLDGQYYEQYFGPGTRLTVT.

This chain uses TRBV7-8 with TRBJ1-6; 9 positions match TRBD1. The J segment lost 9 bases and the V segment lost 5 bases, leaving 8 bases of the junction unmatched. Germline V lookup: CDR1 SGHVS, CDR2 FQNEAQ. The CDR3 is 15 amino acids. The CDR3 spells CASSLSGTGRSPLHF. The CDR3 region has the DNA TGTGCCAGCAGCCTAAGCGGGACAGGGCGTTCACCCCTCCACTTT.

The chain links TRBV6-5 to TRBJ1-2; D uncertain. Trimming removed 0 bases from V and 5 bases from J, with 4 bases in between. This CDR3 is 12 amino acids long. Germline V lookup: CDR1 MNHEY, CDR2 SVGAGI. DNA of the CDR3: TGTGCCAGCAGTTACTCGGGGTATGGCTACACCTTC. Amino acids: CASSYSGYGYTF.

The CDR3 region has the DNA TGTGCCAGTAGGCCCGGACAGGGGGCAAAGACAACTAATGAAAAACTGTTTTTT. Its protein product is CASRPGQGAKTTNEKLFF. This rearrangement joins TRBV19 to TRBJ1-4; TRBD1 aligns across 11 bases. V lost 6 bases to trimming and J lost 0 bases; unmatched junction nucleotides: 9. Germline CDR1 and CDR2: LNHDA and SQIVND (reference sequence). CDR3 length: 18 amino acids.

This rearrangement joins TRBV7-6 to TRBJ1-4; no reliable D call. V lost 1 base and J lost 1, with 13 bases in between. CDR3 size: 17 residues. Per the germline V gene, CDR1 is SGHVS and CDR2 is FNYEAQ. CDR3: CASSLGRLRVTNEKLFF. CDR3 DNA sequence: TGTGCCAGCAGCTTAGGACGCCTGAGGGTAACTAATGAAAAACTGTTTTTT.

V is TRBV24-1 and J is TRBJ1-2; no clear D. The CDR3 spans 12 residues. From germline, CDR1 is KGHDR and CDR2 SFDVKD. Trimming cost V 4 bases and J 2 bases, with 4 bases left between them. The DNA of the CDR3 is TGTGCCACCAGTGACAGGAACTATGGCTACACCTTC. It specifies CATSDRNYGYTF.

The DNA of the CDR3 is TGTGCCAGCAGCCCTCGCAGGGGGCATGACATTCAGTACTTC. Translated, it gives CASSPRRGHDIQYF. The chain employs TRBV7-9 and TRBJ2-4, with 8 bases lining up with TRBD1. The J segment lost 8 bases and the V segment lost 5 bases, leaving 8 bases of the junction unmatched. The CDR3 sequence is 14 residues long. CDR1 SEHNR and CDR2 FQNEAQ come from the germline V gene (reference sequence).

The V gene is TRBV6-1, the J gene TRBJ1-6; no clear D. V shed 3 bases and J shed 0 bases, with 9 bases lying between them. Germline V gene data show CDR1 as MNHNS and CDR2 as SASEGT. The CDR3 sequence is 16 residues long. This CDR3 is CASSDRKSSYNSPLHF. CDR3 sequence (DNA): TGTGCCAGCAGTGACAGGAAGAGCTCCTATAATTCACCCCTCCACTTT.

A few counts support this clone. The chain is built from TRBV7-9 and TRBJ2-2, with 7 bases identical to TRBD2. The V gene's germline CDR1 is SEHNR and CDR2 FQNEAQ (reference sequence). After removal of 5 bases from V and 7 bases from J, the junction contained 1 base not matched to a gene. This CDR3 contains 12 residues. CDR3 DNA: TGTGCCAGCAGCCGGACTAGCGGGGAGCTGTTTTTT. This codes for CASSRTSGELFF. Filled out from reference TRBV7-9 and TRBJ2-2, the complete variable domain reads DTGVSQNPRHKITKRGQNVTFRCDPISEHNRLYWYRQTLGQGPEFLTYFQNEAQLEKSRLLSDRFSAERPKGSFSTLEIQRTEQGDSAMYLCASSRTSGELFFGEGSRLTVL.

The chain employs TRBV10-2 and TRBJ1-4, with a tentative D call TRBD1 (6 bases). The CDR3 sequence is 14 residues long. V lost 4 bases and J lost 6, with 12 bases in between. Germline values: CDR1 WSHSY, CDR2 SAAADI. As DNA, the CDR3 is TGCGCCAGCAGTGGCAGGCAGGGGCATGAAAAACTGTTTTTT. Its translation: CASSGRQGHEKLFF.

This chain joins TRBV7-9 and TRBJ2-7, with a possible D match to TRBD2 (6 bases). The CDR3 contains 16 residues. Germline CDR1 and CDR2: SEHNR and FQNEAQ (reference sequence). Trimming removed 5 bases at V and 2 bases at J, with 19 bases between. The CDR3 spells CASSRVRSGPTYEQYF. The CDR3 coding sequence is TGTGCCAGCAGCCGAGTCCGGAGCGGGCCTACCTACGAGCAGTACTTC.

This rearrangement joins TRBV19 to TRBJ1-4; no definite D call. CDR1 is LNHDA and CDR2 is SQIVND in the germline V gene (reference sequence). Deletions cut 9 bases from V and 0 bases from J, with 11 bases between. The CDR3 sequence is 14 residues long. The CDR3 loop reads CASQGSATNEKLFF. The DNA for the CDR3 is TGTGCCAGCCAAGGCAGTGCAACTAATGAAAAACTGTTTTTT.

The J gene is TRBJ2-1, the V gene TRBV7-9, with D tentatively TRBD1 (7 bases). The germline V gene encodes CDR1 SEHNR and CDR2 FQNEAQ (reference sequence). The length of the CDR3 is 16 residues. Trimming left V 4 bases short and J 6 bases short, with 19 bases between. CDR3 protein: CASSSPGQRAGNEQFF. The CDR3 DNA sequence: TGTGCCAGCAGCTCACCGGGACAGAGAGCGGGCAATGAGCAGTTCTTC.

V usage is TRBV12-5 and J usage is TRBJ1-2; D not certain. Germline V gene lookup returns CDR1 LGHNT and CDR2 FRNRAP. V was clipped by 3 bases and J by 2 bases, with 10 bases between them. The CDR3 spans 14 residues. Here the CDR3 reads CASGLESLNYGYTF. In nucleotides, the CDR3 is TGTGCTAGTGGTTTAGAAAGCTTAAACTATGGCTACACCTTC.